The rows below give T cell receptor beta chains drawn from one sample of a study of CD8+CD57+ T cells in acquired aplastic anemia. TCRdb ran MiXCR on the reads and lists one entry per CDR3 protein. The sample holds about 160,000 distinct CDR3 sequences, about 45% seen once. Sequencing input: sorted CD4+, CD8+, or CD8+CD57+ T cells (not recorded which) from PBMCs. These TCRs come from a human donor with aplastic anemia. Each CDR3 is given with its conserved first and last residue. D genes are given only for firm matches. Not all rows give a size; the values are once, few, many and, for expanded clones, a class.

TRBV5-1	TRBJ2-7	NA	once	TGCGCCAGCAGCACATGGACTGACTCCTACGAGCAGTACTTC	CASSTWTDSYEQYF
TRBV6-2/TRBV6-3	TRBJ2-7	NA	many	TGTGCCAGCAGTTACTTGTCCGAGCAGTACTTC	CASSYLSEQYF
TRBV20-1	TRBJ2-2	NA	NA	TGCAGTGCCTCTGAAACCGGGGAGCTGTTTTTT	CSASETGELFF
TRBV7-8	TRBJ2-2	NA	NA	TGTGCCAGCAGCCCCTTCGCCGGGGAGCTGTTTTTT	CASSPFAGELFF
TRBV11-1	TRBJ2-5	TRBD1	many	TGTGCCAGCAGCACTCGACAGGGGTCGTACCAAGAGACCCAGTACTTC	CASSTRQGSYQETQYF
TRBV5-6	TRBJ2-2	TRBD2	many	TGTGCCAGCAGACAGGGACTAGTCGACACCGGGGAGCTGTTTTTT	CASRQGLVDTGELFF
TRBV11-2	TRBJ1-3	NA	NA	TGTGCCAGCAGCAAACAACAGTCACCCTCTGGAAACACCATATATTTT	CASSKQQSPSGNTIYF
TRBV5-4	TRBJ2-7	NA	many	TGTGCCGCCACCCCGGGACTTAGCTCCTACGAGCAGTACTTC	CAATPGLSSYEQYF
TRBV20-1	TRBJ2-7	NA	NA	TGCAGTGCTAGAGGCTTCCGGGACTTGGACGACTACGAGCAGTACTTC	CSARGFRDLDDYEQYF
TRBV7-2	TRBJ2-2	TRBD1	NA	TGTGCCAGCAGCCAGGACAGGCTCGGGGAGCTGTTTTTT	CASSQDRLGELFF
TRBV19	TRBJ1-6	NA	many	TGTGCCAGTAGTATGCTTACCGGGACAAAAAATTCACCCCTCCACTTT	CASSMLTGTKNSPLHF
TRBV3-1	TRBJ1-3	TRBD1	few	TGTGCCAGCAGCAAACAGGGGGAAAACACCATATATTTT	CASSKQGENTIYF
TRBV7-2	TRBJ2-3	TRBD2	many	TGTGCCAGCAGCTTAAGTCGGGAGGTCACAGATACGCAGTATTTT	CASSLSREVTDTQYF
TRBV15	TRBJ2-3	NA	NA	TGTGCCAGCAGCCAAGGGCCTAATCAGGACAGATATACGCAGTATTTT	CASSQGPNQDRYTQYF
TRBV15	TRBJ2-2	TRBD1	NA	TGTGCCACCAGCAGTTACGGGACAGAGAACACCGGGGAGCTGTTTTTT	CATSSYGTENTGELFF
TRBV20-1	TRBJ1-1	NA	NA	TGCAGTGCTAGTACTGCTACCAACACTGAAGCTTTCTTT	CSASTATNTEAFF
TRBV5-1	TRBJ2-7	TRBD1	NA	TGCGCCAGCAGCGTGTCTACAGGGGGTGGCGAGCAGTACTTC	CASSVSTGGGEQYF
TRBV28	TRBJ2-1	TRBD2	NA	TGTGCCAGCAGCCCTACCGGGGCGGGAGGGTACAATGAGCAGTTCTTC	CASSPTGAGGYNEQFF